Listed below are T cell receptor beta chains from one sample, sequenced in a study of T-cell memory formation after mild COVID-19. In TCRdb, the 5' RACE reads were re-called with MiXCR into one record per CDR3 protein. The sample includes 450,000 to 700,000 distinct CDR3 sequences, roughly 18% seen only once; the top ten take about 12%. The sequencing input was PBMCs or a T cell subset sorted from them (not recorded which). The receptors were gathered from an adult woman who had mild COVID-19 (a few samples of this study predate the infection). Cell type and time point are not known. CDR3s include the opening cysteine and the closing phenylalanine or tryptophan. D genes are given only for firm matches. The size of a clone is reported for some rows only, either as once, few or many, or as a class for expanded clones.

>-|TRBJ2-3|TRBV12-3/TRBV12-4|-
CASSPGPTQDTQYF
TGTGCCAGCAGTCCGGGCCCTACACAGGATACGCAGTATTTT
>TRBD1|TRBJ2-7|TRBV29-1|-
CSVEGQGPHSYEQYF
TGCAGCGTTGAGGGACAGGGACCCCACTCCTACGAGCAGTACTTC
>-|TRBJ2-7|TRBV9|many
CASSLGQGGYEQYF
TGTGCCAGCAGCTTGGGTCAGGGGGGTTACGAGCAGTACTTC
>-|TRBJ2-5|TRBV7-9|few
CASSAGLPPETQYF
TGTGCCAGCAGCGCGGGACTGCCCCCAGAGACCCAGTACTTC
>-|TRBJ2-1|TRBV7-8|many
CASSSTGTPNYNEQFF
TGTGCCAGCAGCTCCACCGGGACGCCAAACTACAATGAGCAGTTCTTC
>-|TRBJ2-7|TRBV7-9|-
CASSPPAGAVLHEQYF
TGTGCCAGCAGCCCGCCCGCGGGGGCAGTTTTACACGAGCAGTACTTC
>-|TRBJ1-4|TRBV7-8|few
CASSLVGGATNEKLFF
TGTGCCAGCAGCTTAGTCGGTGGGGCAACTAATGAAAAACTGTTTTTT
>TRBD1|TRBJ2-1|TRBV29-1|few
CSVESGTGGFNEQFF
TGCAGCGTTGAATCCGGGACAGGGGGATTCAATGAGCAGTTCTTC
>-|TRBJ1-1|TRBV7-9|few
CASRSVATEAFF
TGTGCCAGCAGGTCAGTGGCCACTGAAGCTTTCTTT
>TRBD2|TRBJ2-1|TRBV9|-
CASSASGTSGGNEQFF
TGTGCCAGCAGCGCCTCCGGGACTAGCGGGGGAAATGAGCAGTTCTTC
>TRBD2|TRBJ2-3|TRBV7-2|-
CASSLGVWLAGAGTDTQYF
TGTGCCAGCAGCTTAGGGGTATGGCTAGCGGGGGCCGGCACAGATACGCAGTATTTT
>TRBD2|TRBJ2-1|TRBV20-1|few
CSASSASGIYNEQFF
TGCAGTGCCTCCTCGGCTAGCGGGATCTACAATGAGCAGTTCTTC
>-|TRBJ2-5|TRBV20-1|few
CSARPSSWEETQYF
TGCAGTGCTAGGCCTAGCTCCTGGGAAGAGACCCAGTACTTC
>-|TRBJ2-1|TRBV3-1|-
CASSQEQGRFF
TGTGCCAGCAGCCAAGAGCAGGGTAGGTTCTTC
>TRBD2|TRBJ2-3|TRBV24-1|-
CATSGLAGGPVSTDTQYF
TGTGCCACCAGTGGACTAGCGGGAGGGCCGGTGAGCACAGATACGCAGTATTTT
>-|TRBJ2-1|TRBV15|few
CATSRAKSLYNEQFF
TGTGCCACCAGCAGAGCCAAAAGCCTCTACAATGAGCAGTTCTTC
>TRBD2|TRBJ2-1|TRBV20-1|few
CSALLAGGDNEQFF
TGCAGTGCCCTTCTAGCGGGGGGGGACAATGAGCAGTTCTTC
>-|TRBJ2-1|TRBV12-3/TRBV12-4|many
CASSFGGNEQFF
TGTGCCAGCAGTTTTGGGGGGAATGAGCAGTTCTTC
>-|TRBJ1-1|TRBV2|-
CASSERVNTEAFF
TGTGCCAGCAGTGAAAGGGTGAACACTGAAGCTTTCTTT
>-|TRBJ2-4|TRBV20-1|few
CSAPLRGGAGNIQYF
TGCAGTGCCCCACTGAGAGGAGGGGCGGGAAACATTCAGTACTTC
>-|TRBJ2-1|TRBV7-9|many
CASSPQRPNEQFF
TGTGCCAGCAGCCCTCAGCGACCCAATGAGCAGTTCTTC
>-|TRBJ2-3|TRBV9|few
CATKGESTDTQYF
TGTGCCACCAAAGGGGAGAGTACAGATACGCAGTATTTT
>-|TRBJ2-4|TRBV6-1|few
CASSVAGLLDIQYF
TGTGCCAGCAGTGTAGCCGGACTATTAGACATTCAGTACTTC
>-|TRBJ2-1|TRBV12-3/TRBV12-4|-
CATAGSYNEQFF
TGTGCCACAGCCGGCTCCTACAATGAGCAGTTCTTC
>-|TRBJ2-1|TRBV30|-
CAWSGVQSYNEQFF
TGTGCCTGGAGCGGGGTACAAAGCTACAATGAGCAGTTCTTC
>-|TRBJ1-3|TRBV12-3/TRBV12-4|-
CASTSFRDNLGNTIYF
TGTGCCAGCACTTCCTTTCGGGACAATTTAGGAAACACCATATATTTT
>-|TRBJ1-5|TRBV12-3/TRBV12-4|few
CASSPDGPRQPQHF
TGTGCCAGCAGCCCTGACGGTCCCAGGCAGCCCCAGCATTTT
>-|TRBJ2-3|TRBV2|-
CASSGRGGTDTQYF
TGTGCCAGCAGTGGGAGAGGGGGCACAGATACGCAGTATTTT
>-|TRBJ2-7|TRBV3-1|-
CASSQDWGEQYF
TGTGCCAGCAGCCAAGATTGGGGCGAGCAGTACTTC
>-|TRBJ2-5|TRBV30|-
CAWSLEVQETQYF
TGTGCCTGGAGTCTGGAAGTCCAAGAGACCCAGTACTTC
>TRBD2|TRBJ2-1|TRBV6-2/TRBV6-3|-
CASSYRTSGGTLRGRDEQFF
TGTGCCAGCAGTTACCGGACTAGCGGGGGGACCCTCCGAGGGAGAGATGAGCAGTTCTTC
>-|TRBJ1-1|TRBV18|-
CASSPDRSSFEAFF
TGTGCCAGCTCACCAGACAGGTCCTCCTTTGAAGCTTTCTTT
>TRBD1|TRBJ1-1|TRBV7-9|-
CASSPRGTSPMNTEAFF
TGTGCCAGCAGCCCCAGGGGGACCTCTCCTATGAACACTGAAGCTTTCTTT
>-|TRBJ2-7|TRBV9|-
CASSVGGGPYEQYF
TGTGCCAGCAGCGTAGGTGGCGGGCCCTACGAGCAGTACTTC
>-|TRBJ1-4|TRBV3-1|few
CASSHRRGGATRKNEKLFF
TGTGCCAGCAGTCACCGAAGGGGAGGGGCCACAAGAAAAAATGAAAAACTGTTTTTT
>TRBD1|TRBJ1-1|TRBV20-1|once
CSARPYRGMNTEAFF
TGCAGTGCTAGACCTTACAGGGGGATGAACACTGAAGCTTTCTTT
>-|TRBJ1-5|TRBV30|-
CAWGQRNQPQHF
TGTGCCTGGGGACAGCGCAATCAGCCCCAGCATTTT
>-|TRBJ2-3|TRBV6-5|-
CASEGTSTDTQYF
TGTGCCAGCGAGGGGACTAGCACAGATACGCAGTATTTT
>-|TRBJ2-4|TRBV4-1|-
CASSQEDGTLAKNIQYF
TGCGCCAGCAGCCAAGAAGACGGGACCCTGGCCAAAAACATTCAGTACTTC
>-|TRBJ2-7|TRBV4-3|few
CASSQDGRGRGYEQYF
TGCGCCAGCAGCCAAGATGGCAGGGGACGGGGATACGAGCAGTACTTC